The present T cell receptor beta chain was sequenced within a study of blood T cell repertoires in COVID-19. Study-level information: Sites across the United States, Italy and Spain contributed samples from acute and convalescent COVID-19. From T cells, B-cell-depleted T cells, or PBMCs came the material, which was cDNA or gDNA.

The V gene lost 1 base and the J gene lost 1 base, with 9 bases spanning the gap. Germline CDR1 is SGDLS and CDR2 is YYNGEE. This CDR3 region has 15 residues. As processed by the authors: Reference gene primers were amplified, and this amplification served to estimate nucleated cell counts. The table came from immunoSEQ multiplex PCR; TCRdb's copy has only in-frame clones and leaves some out. D and trimming come from the DNA, and the V and J calls and clone size come from that table. The repertoire holds around 56,000 clones, with approximately 90% as singletons. The V gene is TRBV9, the J gene TRBJ1-5; tentatively, D is TRBD1 (5 bases). The sequence was obtained from an elderly man with acute or convalescent COVID-19. The sequenced sample consisted of peripheral blood. The CDR3 region is CASSVNWGSNQPQHF. The CDR3 DNA sequence: TGTGCCAGCAGCGTAAACTGGGGCAGCAATCAGCCCCAGCATTTT.